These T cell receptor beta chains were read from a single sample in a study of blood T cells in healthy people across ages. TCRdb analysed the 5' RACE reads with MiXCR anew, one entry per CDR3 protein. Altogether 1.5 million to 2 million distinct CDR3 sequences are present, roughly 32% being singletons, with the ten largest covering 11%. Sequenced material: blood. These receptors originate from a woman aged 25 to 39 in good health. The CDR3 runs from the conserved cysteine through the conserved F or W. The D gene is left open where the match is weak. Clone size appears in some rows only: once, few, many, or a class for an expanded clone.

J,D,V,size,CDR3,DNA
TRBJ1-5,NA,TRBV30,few,CASQQENQPQHF,TGTGCCTCCCAACAGGAGAATCAGCCCCAGCATTTT
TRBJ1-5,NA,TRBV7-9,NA,CASSPSGTRNQPQHF,TGTGCCAGCAGCCCTAGCGGGACTCGCAATCAGCCCCAGCATTTT
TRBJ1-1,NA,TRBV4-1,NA,CASSQLGGGVNTEAFF,TGCGCCAGCAGCCAGTTGGGTGGGGGCGTCAACACTGAAGCTTTCTTT
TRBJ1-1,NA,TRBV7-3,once,CASSSEGTSGAFF,TGTGCCAGCAGCTCGGAGGGCACGTCTGGAGCTTTCTTT
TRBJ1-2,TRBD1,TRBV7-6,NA,CASSNGTGVLYGYTF,TGTGCCAGCAGCAATGGGACAGGGGTTCTATATGGCTACACCTTC
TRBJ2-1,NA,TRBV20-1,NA,CSAKGIEEQFF,TGCAGTGCTAAGGGGATTGAAGAGCAGTTCTTC
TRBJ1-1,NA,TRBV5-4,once,CASSLAIGVGSWTEAFF,TGTGCCAGCAGCTTGGCTATTGGGGTGGGTTCCTGGACTGAAGCTTTCTTT
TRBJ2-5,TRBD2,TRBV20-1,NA,CSAVDLAGDQETQYF,TGCAGTGCCGTGGACCTAGCGGGGGACCAAGAGACCCAGTACTTC
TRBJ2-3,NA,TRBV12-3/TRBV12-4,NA,CASSPTDPRADTQYF,TGTGCCAGCAGTCCGACCGACCCAAGGGCAGATACGCAGTATTTT
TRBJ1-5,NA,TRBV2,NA,CASRKGSSINQPQHF,TGTGCCAGCAGGAAAGGATCCTCGATTAATCAGCCCCAGCATTTT
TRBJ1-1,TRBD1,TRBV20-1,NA,CSARTGGTNTEAFF,TGCAGTGCTCGAACAGGGGGAACGAACACTGAAGCTTTCTTT
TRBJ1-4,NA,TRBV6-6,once,CASSYESVLNEKRFF,TGTGCCAGCAGTTACGAGTCGGTGCTTAATGAAAAACGGTTTTTT
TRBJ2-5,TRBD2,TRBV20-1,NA,CSATSSGGLGETQYF,TGCAGTGCTACTTCTAGCGGGGGGTTGGGGGAGACCCAGTACTTC
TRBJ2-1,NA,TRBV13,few,CASSPTSGDSTVQFF,TGTGCCAGCAGCCCTACCTCTGGGGACTCAACTGTACAGTTCTTC
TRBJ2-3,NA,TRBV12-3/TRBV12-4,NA,CASRFGRKQGTDTQYF,TGTGCCAGCAGATTTGGGCGTAAACAGGGCACAGATACGCAGTATTTT
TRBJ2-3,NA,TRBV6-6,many,CASSYRTPIDTQYF,TGTGCCAGCAGTTACAGGACGCCGATCGATACGCAGTATTTT
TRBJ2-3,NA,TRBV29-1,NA,CSVEFGRSSTDMQYF,TGCAGCGTTGAATTCGGACGTTCTAGCACAGATATGCAGTATTTT
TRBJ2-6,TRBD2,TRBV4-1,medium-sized,CASSQVGLADLSGANVLTF,TGCGCCAGCAGCCAAGTGGGACTAGCGGATTTGTCTGGGGCCAACGTCCTGACTTTC
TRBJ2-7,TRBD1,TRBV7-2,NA,CASSPGTGRNVYEQYF,TGTGCCAGCAGCCCCGGGACAGGGAGGAACGTTTACGAGCAGTACTTC
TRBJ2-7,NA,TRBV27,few,CASSLGVAEQYF,TGTGCCAGCAGTTTAGGTGTCGCCGAGCAGTACTTC
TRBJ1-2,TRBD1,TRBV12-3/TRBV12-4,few,CASSGIKQGNRDGYTF,TGTGCCAGCAGCGGGATTAAACAGGGGAATCGGGATGGCTACACCTTC
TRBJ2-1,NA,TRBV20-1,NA,CIPRSSYNEQFF,TGCATACCCCGGAGCTCCTACAATGAGCAGTTCTTC
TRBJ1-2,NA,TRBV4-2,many,CASSQNWDIYGYTF,TGTGCCAGCAGCCAAAACTGGGACATCTATGGCTACACCTTC
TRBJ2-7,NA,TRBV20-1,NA,CGARDPGKASIYEQYF,TGCGGTGCTAGAGATCCGGGAAAAGCCTCGATCTACGAGCAGTACTTC
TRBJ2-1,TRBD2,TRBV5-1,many,CASSRWTSGYNEQFF,TGCGCCAGCAGCCGCTGGACTAGTGGATACAATGAGCAGTTCTTC
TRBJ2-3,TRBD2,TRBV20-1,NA,CSAPRTSGLSDTQYF,TGCAGTGCCCCGAGGACTAGCGGGTTATCGGATACGCAGTATTTT
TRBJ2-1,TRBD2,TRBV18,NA,CASSPRGSGSDEQFF,TGTGCCAGCTCACCACGCGGGAGTGGGTCCGATGAGCAGTTCTTC
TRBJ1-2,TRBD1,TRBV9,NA,CASSARDSCGYTF,TGTGCCAGCAGCGCCCGGGACAGCTGTGGCTACACCTTC
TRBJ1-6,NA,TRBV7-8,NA,CASSLYEGGNSPLHF,TGTGCCAGCAGCTTATATGAGGGGGGTAATTCACCCCTCCACTTT
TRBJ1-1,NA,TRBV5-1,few,CASSRNTGTPLNTEAFF,TGCGCCAGCAGCAGGAACACCGGGACTCCCTTGAACACTGAAGCTTTCTTT
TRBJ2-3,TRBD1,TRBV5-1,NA,CASRAPDRGARSADTQYF,TGCGCCAGCCGGGCACCGGACAGGGGAGCGAGAAGCGCAGATACGCAGTATTTT
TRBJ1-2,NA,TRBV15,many,CATSRPPGAGGGYTF,TGTGCCACCAGCAGACCCCCAGGGGCTGGCGGGGGCTACACCTTC
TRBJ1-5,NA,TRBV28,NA,CAGSSYLGGAGNQPQHF,TGTGCCGGCAGTTCTTACTTGGGGGGCGCTGGCAATCAGCCCCAGCATTTT
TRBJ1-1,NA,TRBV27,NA,CASRPTGTNTEAFF,TGTGCCAGCAGGCCAACAGGGACGAACACTGAAGCTTTCTTT
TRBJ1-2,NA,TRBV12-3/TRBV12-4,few,CASSFKSLAYGYTF,TGTGCCAGCAGTTTCAAGTCCCTGGCCTATGGCTACACCTTC
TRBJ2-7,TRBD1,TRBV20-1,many,CSASKTGSEQYF,TGCAGTGCTAGTAAGACAGGGTCCGAGCAGTACTTC
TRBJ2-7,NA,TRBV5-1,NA,CASSHGTTWSMDEQYF,TGCGCCAGCAGCCACGGGACAACTTGGTCCATGGACGAGCAGTACTTC
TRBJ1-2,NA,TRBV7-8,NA,CASSLRRENGYTF,TGTGCCAGCAGCTTGAGGCGGGAGAATGGCTACACCTTC
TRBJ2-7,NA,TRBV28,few,CASSSDSIHEQYF,TGTGCCAGCAGTTCGGACAGTATACACGAGCAGTACTTC
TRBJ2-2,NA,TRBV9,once,CASSGLAAGVRNTGELFF,TGTGCCAGCAGCGGCCTCGCCGCTGGCGTGAGGAACACCGGGGAGCTGTTTTTT
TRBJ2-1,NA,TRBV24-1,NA,CATSDPVGKSSYNEQFF,TGTGCCACCAGTGACCCCGTTGGGAAGAGCTCCTACAATGAGCAGTTCTTC
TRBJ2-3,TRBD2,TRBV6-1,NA,CASSEYPSSGGISDTQYF,TGTGCCAGCAGTGAATACCCCTCTAGCGGGGGGATTTCGGATACGCAGTATTTT
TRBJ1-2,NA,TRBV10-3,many,CAISESSEPYGYTF,TGTGCCATCAGTGAGTCGAGCGAGCCCTATGGCTACACCTTC